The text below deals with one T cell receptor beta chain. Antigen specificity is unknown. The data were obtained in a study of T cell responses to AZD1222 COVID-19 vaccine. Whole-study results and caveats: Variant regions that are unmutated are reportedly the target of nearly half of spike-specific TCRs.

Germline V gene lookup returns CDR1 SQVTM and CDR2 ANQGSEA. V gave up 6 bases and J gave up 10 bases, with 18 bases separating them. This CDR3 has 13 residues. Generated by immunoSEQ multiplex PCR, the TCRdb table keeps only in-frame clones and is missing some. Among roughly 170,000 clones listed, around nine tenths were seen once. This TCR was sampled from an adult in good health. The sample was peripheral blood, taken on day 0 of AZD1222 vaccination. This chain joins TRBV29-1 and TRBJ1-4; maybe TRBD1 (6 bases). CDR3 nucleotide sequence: TGCAGCGTGGGACTTCCTTTAGGGGGAAAACTGTTTTTT. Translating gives CSVGLPLGGKLFF.